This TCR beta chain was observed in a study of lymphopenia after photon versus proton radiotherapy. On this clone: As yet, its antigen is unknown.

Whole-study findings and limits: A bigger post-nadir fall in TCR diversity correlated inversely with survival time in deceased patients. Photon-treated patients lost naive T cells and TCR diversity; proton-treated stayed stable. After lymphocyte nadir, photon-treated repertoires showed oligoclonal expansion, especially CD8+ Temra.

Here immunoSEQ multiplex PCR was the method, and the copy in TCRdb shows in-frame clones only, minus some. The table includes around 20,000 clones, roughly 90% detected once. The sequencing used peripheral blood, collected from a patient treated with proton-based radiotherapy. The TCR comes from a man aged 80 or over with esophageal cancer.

The CDR3 protein is CASSLFYGEPKNEKLFF. The CDR3 coding sequence is TGTGCCAGCAGCTTATTCTACGGGGAGCCTAAAAATGAAAAACTGTTTTTT. This chain joins TRBV7-9 and TRBJ1-4, with D uncertain. V was cut by 2 bases and J by 5 bases, with 18 bases left in between. Looked up from germline, CDR1 is SEHNR and CDR2 is FQNEAQ (reference sequence). The CDR3 is 17 residues long.